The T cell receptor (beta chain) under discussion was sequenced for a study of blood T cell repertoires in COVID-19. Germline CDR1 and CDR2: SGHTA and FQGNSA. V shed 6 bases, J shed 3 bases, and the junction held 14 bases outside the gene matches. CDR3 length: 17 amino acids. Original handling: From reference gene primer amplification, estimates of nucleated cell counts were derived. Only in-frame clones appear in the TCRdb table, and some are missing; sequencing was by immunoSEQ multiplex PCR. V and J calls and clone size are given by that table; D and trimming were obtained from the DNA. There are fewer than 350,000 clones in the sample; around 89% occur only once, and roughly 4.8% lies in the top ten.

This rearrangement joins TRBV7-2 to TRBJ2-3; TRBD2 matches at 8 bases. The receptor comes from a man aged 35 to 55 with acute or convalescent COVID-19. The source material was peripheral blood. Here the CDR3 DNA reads TGTGCCAGCAGGGGTGGACTAGCATCCCCCTTGACAGATACGCAGTATTTT. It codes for CASRGGLASPLTDTQYF. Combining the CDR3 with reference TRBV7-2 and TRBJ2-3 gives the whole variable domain GAGVSQSPSNKVTEKGKDVELRCDPISGHTALYWYRQSLGQGLEFLIYFQGNSAPDKSGLPSDRFSAERTGGSVSTLTIQRTQQEDSAVYLCASRGGLASPLTDTQYFGPGTRLTVL.